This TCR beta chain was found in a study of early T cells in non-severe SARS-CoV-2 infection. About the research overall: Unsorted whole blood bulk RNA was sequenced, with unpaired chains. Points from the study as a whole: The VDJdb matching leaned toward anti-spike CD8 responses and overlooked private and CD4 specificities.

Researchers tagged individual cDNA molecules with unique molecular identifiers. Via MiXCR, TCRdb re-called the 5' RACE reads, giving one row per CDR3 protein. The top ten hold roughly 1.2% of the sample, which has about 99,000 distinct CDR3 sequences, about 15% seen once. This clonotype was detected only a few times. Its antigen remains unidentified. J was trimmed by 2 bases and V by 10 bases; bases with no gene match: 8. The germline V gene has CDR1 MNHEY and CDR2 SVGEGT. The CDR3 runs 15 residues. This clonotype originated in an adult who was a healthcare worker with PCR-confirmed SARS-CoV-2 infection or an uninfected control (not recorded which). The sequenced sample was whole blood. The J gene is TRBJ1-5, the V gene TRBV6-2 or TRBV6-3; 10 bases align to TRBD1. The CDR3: CATGQGTWGNQPQHF. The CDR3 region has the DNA TGTGCCACGGGACAGGGGACGTGGGGCAATCAGCCCCAGCATTTT.